The 20 T cell receptor beta chains listed next were all sequenced from one sample in a study of CD39 and CD103 CD8 tumor-infiltrating T cells. Measured with immunoSEQ multiplex PCR; TCRdb has only the in-frame clones, and not every one. Counted here are thousands of clones, roughly two thirds occurring once; the ten biggest clones make up 9.5% to 15%. The specimen sequenced was CD8+ T cells sorted from blood. The subset here: total memory CD8 T cells (CD45RA-CCR7+/-) from blood or uninvolved lymph node. The source of these receptors is a human donor with head and neck squamous cell carcinoma.

The chain uses TRBV6-5 and TRBJ1-6; D is possibly TRBD1 (5 bases). This CDR3 region has 15 residues. With 7 bases removed from V and 7 bases from J, the gap between germline ends came to 17 bases. Per the germline V gene, CDR1 is MNHEY and CDR2 is SVGAGI. CDR3 sequence reads: CASTNQGGVNSPLHF. Here the CDR3 DNA reads TGTGCCAGCACGAATCAGGGTGGCGTAAATTCACCCCTCCACTTT.

The rearrangement joins TRBV11-2 to TRBJ2-5, with a possible D match to TRBD2 (5 bases). The DNA end is a closer match to TRBJ2-7, so the J assignment may be wrong. In germline, CDR1 is SGHAT, CDR2 FQNNGV. This CDR3 contains 13 residues. The chain's CDR3 is CASSLSGIYEQYF. The CDR3 bases are TGTGCCAGCAGCTTATCGGGGATATACGAGCAGTACTTC.

This chain connects TRBV27 to TRBJ1-1; 9 nucleotides align to TRBD1. This CDR3 spans 15 amino acids. Germline assignment: CDR1 MNHEY and CDR2 SMNVEV (reference sequence). Unmatched junction bases numbered 9, after V lost 5 bases and J lost 5 bases. The CDR3 nucleotides read TGTGCCAGCAGTCCAAGACAGGGGGTTTATACTGAAGCTTTCTTT. It translates to CASSPRQGVYTEAFF.

The genes are TRBV27 and TRBJ2-1; 8 bases fit TRBD1. This CDR3 region has 13 residues. The germline V gene encodes CDR1 MNHEY and CDR2 SMNVEV (reference sequence). V shed 10 bases and J 6 bases; nucleotides not matched to a gene: 8. The CDR3, as DNA: TGTGCCACCACCGGGACAGGTGCCAATGAGCAGTTCTTC. Its protein product is CATTGTGANEQFF.

V is TRBV2 and J is TRBJ2-7; D gene unclear. Trimming left V 4 bases short and J 1 base short, with 5 bases between. Germline V gives CDR1 SNHLY, CDR2 FYNNEI. This CDR3 has 12 amino acids. CDR3 DNA sequence: TGTGCCAGCAGTGGGGCGTCCTACGAGCAGTACTTC. As protein: CASSGASYEQYF.

The chain carries TRBV11-2 and TRBJ2-5; the D gene is possibly TRBD1 (6 bases). Trimming cost V 4 bases and J 6 bases, with 15 bases left between them. Per the germline V gene, CDR1 is SGHAT and CDR2 is FQNNGV. The CDR3 covers 14 residues. The CDR3 region has the DNA TGTGCCAGCAGCTCGTCAACAGGGCGTCAGACCCAGTACTTC. This sequence encodes CASSSSTGRQTQYF. Full variable domain (missing parts from reference TRBV11-2 and TRBJ2-5): EAGVAQSPRYKIIEKRQSVAFWCNPISGHATLYWYQQILGQGPKLLIQFQNNGVVDDSQLPKDRFSAERLKGVDSTLKIQPAKLEDSAVYLCASSSSTGRQTQYFGPGTRLLVL.

In its sample, this clone was seen a few times. The chain links TRBV30 to TRBJ2-2; TRBD2 matches 10 bases. Germline loops: CDR1 GTSNPN, CDR2 SVGIG (reference sequence). The V segment lost 1 base and the J segment 5 bases; nucleotides outside the gene matches: 4. The length of the CDR3 is 15 residues. In DNA, the CDR3 is TGTGCCTGGAGTGACAGCGGGGGGGGAACCGGGGAGCTGTTTTTT. Protein product: CAWSDSGGGTGELFF.

The chain employs TRBV4-1 and TRBJ1-5, with TRBD1 identical over 7 bases. Germline V gene sequence: CDR1 MGHRA, CDR2 YSYEKL. The CDR3 is 16 residues long. With V trimmed by 0 bases and J by 0 bases, 2 bases remained unmatched. This chain's CDR3 is CASSQEGDSSNQPQHF. DNA for the CDR3: TGCGCCAGCAGCCAAGAGGGGGACAGTAGCAATCAGCCCCAGCATTTT.

This chain links TRBV27 with TRBJ1-2; D perhaps matches TRBD1 (5 bases). The CDR3 is 17 amino acids. Trimming cost V 5 bases and J 4 bases, with 23 bases left between them. CDR1 and CDR2 from the germline V gene are MNHEY and SMNVEV (reference sequence). The CDR3 DNA reads TGTGCCAGCAGTCCTAAAGGACTACCCCCAGGGATCTATGGCTACACCTTC. This translates into CASSPKGLPPGIYGYTF.

In this sample, this clone turned up once. The V call is TRBV5-6, the J call TRBJ2-5; perhaps TRBD2 as D (5 bases). V gave up 2 bases and J gave up 3 bases, with 11 bases separating them. CDR3 length: 14 residues. The germline V gene has CDR1 SGHDT and CDR2 YYEEEE. The CDR3 DNA reads as TGTGCCAGCAGCTTAGGTTTCGGGGAAGAGACCCAGTACTTC. Translation gives CASSLGFGEETQYF.

This chain joins TRBV7-2 and TRBJ2-1, with a weak D call TRBD1 (6 bases). Trimming took 1 base from V and 5 from J, leaving 18 bases between them. This CDR3 spans 17 amino acids. Germline loops: CDR1 SGHTA, CDR2 FQGNSA. This chain's CDR3 is CASSLVWDTTLNNEQFF. Written as DNA, the CDR3 is TGTGCCAGCAGCTTAGTTTGGGACACAACATTGAACAATGAGCAGTTCTTC.

A remark on this clone: At one boundary the junction diverges from the germline segment, which might be a read error. This sequence joins TRBV27 and TRBJ1-3, with a possible D match to TRBD1 (5 bases). The germline V gene encodes CDR1 MNHEY and CDR2 SMNVEV (reference sequence). This CDR3 region has 14 residues. Here the CDR3 reads CASRSGLTGNTIYF. The CDR3 nucleotides are TGTGCCAGCAGATCGGGACTGACTGGGAACACCATATATTTT.

This clone has a single count. This chain connects TRBV7-2 to TRBJ2-7; D gene uncertain. The germline gives CDR1 SGHTA, CDR2 FQGNSA. Trimming removed 7 bases from V and 2 bases from J, with 12 bases in between. The CDR3 has 13 amino acids. CDR3 amino acids: CASTTSPPYEQYF. The CDR3 DNA reads TGTGCCAGCACAACATCACCACCCTACGAGCAGTACTTC.

The J gene is TRBJ1-6, the V gene TRBV6-5; 10 bases are shared with TRBD1. Germline CDR1 is MNHEY and CDR2 is SVGAGI. V shed 5 bases and J 7 bases; nucleotides not matched to a gene: 5. There are 15 residues in the CDR3. DNA for the CDR3: TGTGCCAGCAGTATCGGGACAGGGGAAAATTCACCCCTCCACTTT. It is translated as CASSIGTGENSPLHF.

Only a few counts were recorded for this clone. The chain has TRBV19 and TRBJ2-7; 7 positions agree with TRBD2. Germline-derived CDR1 and CDR2 are LNHDA and SQIVND (reference sequence). The CDR3 consists of 15 residues. Germline trimming cut 6 bases from V and 5 bases from J; bases unmatched to any gene: 13. The CDR3 region has the DNA TGTGCCAGTAGGGTTAGCGGGCTCCCGGACCACGAGCAGTACTTC. It is translated as CASRVSGLPDHEQYF.

The gene calls are TRBV27 and TRBJ1-2; the D is unclear. Per the germline V gene, CDR1 is MNHEY and CDR2 is SMNVEV (reference sequence). This CDR3 is built from 17 residues. V lost 3 bases to trimming and J lost 6 bases, with 23 bases between them. This CDR3 reads CASSLAPVGVREDGYTF. CDR3 nucleotide sequence: TGTGCCAGCAGTTTGGCCCCCGTGGGAGTAAGGGAGGATGGCTACACCTTC.

The rearrangement links TRBV28 to TRBJ1-4; 7 positions match TRBD1. CDR1 and CDR2 from the germline V gene are MDHEN and SYDVKM. The CDR3 totals 14 residues. With V trimmed by 6 bases and J by 6 bases, 7 bases remained unmatched. CDR3 sequence reads: CASRHRGVDEKLFF. The CDR3 DNA reads TGTGCCAGCAGACACAGGGGTGTCGATGAAAAACTGTTTTTT.

This clone was observed a few times. This chain joins TRBV15 and TRBJ2-5, with TRBD2 identical over 9 bases. This CDR3 region has 15 residues. J gave up 4 bases and V 0 bases, and 3 bases lay outside the gene matches. Germline loops: CDR1 LNHNV, CDR2 YYDKDF (reference sequence). CDR3 in amino acids: CATSRDAGGTETQYF. In DNA form, the CDR3 reads TGTGCCACCAGCAGAGATGCGGGGGGGACAGAGACCCAGTACTTC.

The chain is built from TRBV29-1 and TRBJ2-3; D might be TRBD2 (7 bases). Germline-derived CDR1 and CDR2 are SQVTM and ANQGSEA. V was trimmed by 0 bases and J by 6 bases, leaving 16 bases between them. This CDR3 has 15 residues. The CDR3 protein is CSVEDLWGGADTQYF. The CDR3 bases are TGCAGCGTTGAAGATCTATGGGGGGGGGCCGATACGCAGTATTTT.

Worth noting for this clone: Other DNA variants within this sample encode the same CDR3. The chain is built from TRBV6-1 and TRBJ2-1, with 7 bases matching TRBD1. The CDR3 is made up of 13 amino acids. Germline values: CDR1 MNHNS, CDR2 SASEGT. V shed 5 bases, J shed 5 bases, and the junction held 3 bases outside the gene matches. CDR3 region: CASSPTGDNEQFF. DNA of the CDR3: TGTGCCAGCAGTCCCACAGGGGACAATGAGCAGTTCTTC.